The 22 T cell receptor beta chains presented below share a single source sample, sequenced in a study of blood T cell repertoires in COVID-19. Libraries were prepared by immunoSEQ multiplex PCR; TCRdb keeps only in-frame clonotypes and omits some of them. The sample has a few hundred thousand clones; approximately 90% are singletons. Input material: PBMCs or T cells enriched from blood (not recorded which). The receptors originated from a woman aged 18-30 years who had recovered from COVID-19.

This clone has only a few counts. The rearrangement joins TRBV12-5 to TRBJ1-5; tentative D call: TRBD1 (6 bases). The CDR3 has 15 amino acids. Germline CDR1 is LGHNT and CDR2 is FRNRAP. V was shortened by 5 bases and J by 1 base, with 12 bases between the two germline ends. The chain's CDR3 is CASGGGAGSNQPQHF. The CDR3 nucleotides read TGTGCTAGTGGTGGGGGGGCTGGGAGCAATCAGCCCCAGCATTTT.

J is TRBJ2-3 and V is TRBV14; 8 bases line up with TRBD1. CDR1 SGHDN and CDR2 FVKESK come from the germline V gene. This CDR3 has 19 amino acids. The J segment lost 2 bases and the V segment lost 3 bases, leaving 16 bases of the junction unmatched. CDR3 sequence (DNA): TGTGCCAGCAGCCAGTCGACAGGGGAGTGGTACAGGCCCACAGATACGCAGTATTTT. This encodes CASSQSTGEWYRPTDTQYF.

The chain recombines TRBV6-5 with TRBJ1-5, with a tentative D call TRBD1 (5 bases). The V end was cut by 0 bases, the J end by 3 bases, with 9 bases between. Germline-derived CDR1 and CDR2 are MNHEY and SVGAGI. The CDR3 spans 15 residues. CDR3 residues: CASSYSPRANQPQHF. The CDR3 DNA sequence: TGTGCCAGCAGTTACTCGCCCAGGGCCAATCAGCCCCAGCATTTT.

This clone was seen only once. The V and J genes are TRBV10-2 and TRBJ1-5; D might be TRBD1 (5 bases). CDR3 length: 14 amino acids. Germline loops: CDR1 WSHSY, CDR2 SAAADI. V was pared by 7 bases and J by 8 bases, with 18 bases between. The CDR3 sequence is CASTPFRGLEPQHF. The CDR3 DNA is TGCGCCAGCACCCCGTTTAGGGGTTTGGAGCCCCAGCATTTT.

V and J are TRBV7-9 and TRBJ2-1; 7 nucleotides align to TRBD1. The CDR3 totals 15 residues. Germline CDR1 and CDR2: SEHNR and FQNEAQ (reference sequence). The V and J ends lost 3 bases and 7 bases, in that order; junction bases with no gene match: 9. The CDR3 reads CASSFPADRRNEQFF. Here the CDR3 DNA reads TGTGCCAGCAGCTTCCCAGCGGACAGGAGGAATGAGCAGTTCTTC.

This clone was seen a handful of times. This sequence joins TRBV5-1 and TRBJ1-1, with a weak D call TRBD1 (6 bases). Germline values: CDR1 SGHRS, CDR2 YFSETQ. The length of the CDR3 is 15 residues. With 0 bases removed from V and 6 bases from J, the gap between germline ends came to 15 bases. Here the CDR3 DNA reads TGCGCCAGCAGCTTGGAAAGAGGGGGTTCGGCTGAAGCTTTCTTT. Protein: CASSLERGGSAEAFF. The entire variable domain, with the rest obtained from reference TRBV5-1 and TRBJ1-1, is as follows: KAGVTQTPRYLIKTRGQQVTLSCSPISGHRSVSWYQQTPGQGLQFLFEYFSETQRNKGNFPGRFSGRQFSNSRSEMNVSTLELGDSALYLCASSLERGGSAEAFFGQGTRLTVV.

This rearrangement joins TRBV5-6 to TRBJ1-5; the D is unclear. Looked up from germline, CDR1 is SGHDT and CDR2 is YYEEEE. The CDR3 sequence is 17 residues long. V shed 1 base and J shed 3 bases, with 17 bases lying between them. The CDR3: CASSLLSAEVANQPQHF. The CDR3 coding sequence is TGTGCCAGCAGCTTGCTCAGCGCAGAAGTTGCCAATCAGCCCCAGCATTTT. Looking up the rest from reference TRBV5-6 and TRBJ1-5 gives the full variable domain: DAGVTQSPTHLIKTRGQQVTLRCSPKSGHDTVSWYQQALGQGPQFIFQYYEEEERQRGNFPDRFSGHQFPNYSSELNVNALLLGDSALYLCASSLLSAEVANQPQHFGDGTRLSIL.

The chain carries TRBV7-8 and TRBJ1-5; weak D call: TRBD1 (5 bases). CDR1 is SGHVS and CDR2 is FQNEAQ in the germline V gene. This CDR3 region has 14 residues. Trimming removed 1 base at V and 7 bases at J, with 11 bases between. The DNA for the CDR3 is TGTGCCAGCAGCTTAGTTGAAGGGGAACAGCCCCAGCATTTT. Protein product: CASSLVEGEQPQHF. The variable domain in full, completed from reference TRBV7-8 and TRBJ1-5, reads GAGVSQSPRYKVAKRGQDVALRCDPISGHVSLFWYQQALGQGPEFLTYFQNEAQLDKSGLPSDRFFAERPEGSVSTLKIQRTQQEDSAVYLCASSLVEGEQPQHFGDGTRLSIL.

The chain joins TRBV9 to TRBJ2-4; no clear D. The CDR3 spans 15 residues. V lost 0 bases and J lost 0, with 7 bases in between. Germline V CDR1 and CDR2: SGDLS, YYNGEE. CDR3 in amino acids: CASSVGEVAKNIQYF. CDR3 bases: TGTGCCAGCAGCGTAGGCGAGGTAGCCAAAAACATTCAGTACTTC.

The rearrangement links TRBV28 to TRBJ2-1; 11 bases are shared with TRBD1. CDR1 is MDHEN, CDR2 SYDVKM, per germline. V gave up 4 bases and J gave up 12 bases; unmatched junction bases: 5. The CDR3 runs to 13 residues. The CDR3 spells CASSSPGTGGQFF. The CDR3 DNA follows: TGTGCCAGCAGTTCACCCGGGACAGGGGGGCAGTTCTTC.

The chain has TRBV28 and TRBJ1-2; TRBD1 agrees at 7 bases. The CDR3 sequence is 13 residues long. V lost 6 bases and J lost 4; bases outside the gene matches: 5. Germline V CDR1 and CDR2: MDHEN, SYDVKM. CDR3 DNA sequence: TGTGCCAGCAGCCGACAGGGCCTCTATGGCTACACCTTC. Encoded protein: CASSRQGLYGYTF.

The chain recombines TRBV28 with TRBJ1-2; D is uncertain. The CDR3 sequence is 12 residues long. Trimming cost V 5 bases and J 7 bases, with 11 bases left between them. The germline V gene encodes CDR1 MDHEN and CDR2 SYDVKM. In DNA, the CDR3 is TGTGCCAGCAGTCAGGAGGGTCTTGGCTACACCTTC. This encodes CASSQEGLGYTF.

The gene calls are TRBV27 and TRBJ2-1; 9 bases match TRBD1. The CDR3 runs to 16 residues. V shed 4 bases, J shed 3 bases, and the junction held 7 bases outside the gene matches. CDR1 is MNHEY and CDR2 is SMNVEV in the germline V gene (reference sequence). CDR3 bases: TGTGCCAGCAGTTGGTCGGGGACAGGGTACTACAATGAGCAGTTCTTC. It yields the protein CASSWSGTGYYNEQFF.

CDR3 sequence: CASSFQWGAYNEQFF. The CDR3 DNA follows: TGTGCCAGCAGCTTCCAGTGGGGAGCCTACAATGAGCAGTTCTTC. The chain couples TRBV7-2 to TRBJ2-1; the D gene is possibly TRBD2 (5 bases). V was clipped by 3 bases and J by 2 bases, with 11 bases between them. This CDR3 has 15 amino acids. CDR1 is SGHTA, CDR2 FQGNSA, per germline.

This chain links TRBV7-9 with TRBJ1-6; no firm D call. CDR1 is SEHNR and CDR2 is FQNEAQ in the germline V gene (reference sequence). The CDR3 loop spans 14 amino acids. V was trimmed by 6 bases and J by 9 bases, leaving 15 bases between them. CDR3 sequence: CASRVRGKGSPLHF. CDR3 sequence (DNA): TGTGCCAGCAGGGTTCGAGGGAAAGGTTCACCCCTCCACTTT. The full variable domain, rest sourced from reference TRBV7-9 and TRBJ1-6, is DTGVSQNPRHKITKRGQNVTFRCDPISEHNRLYWYRQTLGQGPEFLTYFQNEAQLEKSRLLSDRFSAERPKGSFSTLEIQRTEQGDSAMYLCASRVRGKGSPLHFGNGTRLTVT.

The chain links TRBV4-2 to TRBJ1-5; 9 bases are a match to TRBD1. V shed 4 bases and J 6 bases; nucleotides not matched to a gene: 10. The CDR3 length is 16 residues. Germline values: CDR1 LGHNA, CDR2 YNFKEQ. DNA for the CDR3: TGTGCCAGCAGCCCAAAGGGGGGACAGGGTGGTCAGCCCCAGCATTTT. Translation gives CASSPKGGQGGQPQHF.

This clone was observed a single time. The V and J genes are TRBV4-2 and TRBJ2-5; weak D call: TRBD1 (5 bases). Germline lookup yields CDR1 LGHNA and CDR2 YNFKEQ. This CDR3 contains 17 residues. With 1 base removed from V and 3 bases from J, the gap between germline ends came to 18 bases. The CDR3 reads CASSQVTSTVPKETQYF. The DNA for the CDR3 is TGTGCCAGCAGCCAAGTCACCTCGACAGTTCCTAAAGAGACCCAGTACTTC.

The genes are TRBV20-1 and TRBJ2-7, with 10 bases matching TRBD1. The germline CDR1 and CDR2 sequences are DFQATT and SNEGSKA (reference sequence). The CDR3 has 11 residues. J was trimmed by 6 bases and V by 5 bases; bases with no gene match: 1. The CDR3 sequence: CSAGQGGEQYF. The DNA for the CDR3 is TGCAGTGCTGGACAGGGGGGCGAGCAGTACTTC.

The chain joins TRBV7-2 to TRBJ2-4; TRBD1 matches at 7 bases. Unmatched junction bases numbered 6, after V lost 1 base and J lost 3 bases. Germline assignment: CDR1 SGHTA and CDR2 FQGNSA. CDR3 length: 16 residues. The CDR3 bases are TGTGCCAGCAGCTTAGAGGGCAGGGGGTACAAAAACATTCAGTACTTC. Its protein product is CASSLEGRGYKNIQYF.

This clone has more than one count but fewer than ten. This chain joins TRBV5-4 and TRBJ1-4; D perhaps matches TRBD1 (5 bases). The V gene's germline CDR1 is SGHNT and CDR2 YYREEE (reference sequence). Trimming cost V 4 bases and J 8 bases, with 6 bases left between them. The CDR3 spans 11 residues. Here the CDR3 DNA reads TGTGCCAGCAGCAAGGGGGAAAAACTGTTTTTT. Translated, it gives CASSKGEKLFF. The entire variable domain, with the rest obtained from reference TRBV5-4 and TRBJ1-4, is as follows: ETGVTQSPTHLIKTRGQQVTLRCSSQSGHNTVSWYQQALGQGPQFIFQYYREEENGRGNFPPRFSGLQFPNYSSELNVNALELDDSALYLCASSKGEKLFFGSGTQLSVL.

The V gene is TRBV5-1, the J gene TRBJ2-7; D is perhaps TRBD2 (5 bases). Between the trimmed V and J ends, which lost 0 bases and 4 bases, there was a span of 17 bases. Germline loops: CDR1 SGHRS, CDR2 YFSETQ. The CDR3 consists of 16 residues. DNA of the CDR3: TGCGCCAGCAGCTTGGAAGCTACCCAAGAGGGATACGAGCAGTACTTC. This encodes CASSLEATQEGYEQYF.

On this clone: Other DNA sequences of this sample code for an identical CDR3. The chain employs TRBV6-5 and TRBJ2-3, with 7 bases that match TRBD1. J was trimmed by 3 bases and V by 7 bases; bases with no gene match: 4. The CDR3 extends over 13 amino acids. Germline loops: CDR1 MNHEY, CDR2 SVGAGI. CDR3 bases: TGTGCCAGCACTCAACAGGGGACAGATACGCAGTATTTT. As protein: CASTQQGTDTQYF.